The 32 T cell receptor beta chains reported below all come from one sample, sequenced in a study of blood T cell repertoires in COVID-19. Sequenced by immunoSEQ multiplex PCR; TCRdb stores in-frame clones only, minus some. The profile shows some 70,000 clones, roughly 80% of them singletons. What was sequenced was peripheral blood. Receptors were obtained from a human donor in a cohort sampled during active COVID-19.

This chain links TRBV2 with TRBJ1-3, with D maybe TRBD1 (5 bases). Germline V lookup: CDR1 SNHLY, CDR2 FYNNEI. The ends were cut back, 3 bases at V and 2 bases at J, with 11 bases in the middle. The CDR3 is 15 residues long. The DNA of the CDR3 is TGTGCCAGCAGTGACATTCGGGGGGCTGGAAACACCATATATTTT. It is translated as CASSDIRGAGNTIYF.

This clone was counted a few times. The CDR3 spells CASSSYRTSDGYTF. CDR3 in DNA: TGCGCCAGCAGCTCCTATAGGACTTCCGATGGCTACACCTTC. This chain connects TRBV5-1 to TRBJ1-2, with no clear D. This CDR3 contains 14 residues. Germline lookup yields CDR1 SGHRS and CDR2 YFSETQ. Trimming pared 3 bases from V and 6 bases from J, leaving 15 bases between.

V and J are TRBV6-6 and TRBJ2-7, with D possibly TRBD1 on 6 matching bases. The CDR3 is made up of 12 amino acids. The germline V and J ends were trimmed by 10 bases and 0 bases, with 10 bases remaining between them. Germline V gene data show CDR1 as MNHNY and CDR2 as SVGAGI (reference sequence). Here the CDR3 reads CATGQSSYEQYV. The CDR3 DNA is TGTGCCACCGGACAGAGCTCCTACGAGCAGTACGTC.

The chain is built from TRBV30 and TRBJ1-1; 7 nucleotides match TRBD1. V lost 3 bases and J lost 8; bases outside the gene matches: 9. Germline CDR1 and CDR2: GTSNPN and SVGIG (reference sequence). The CDR3 is made up of 13 amino acids. The CDR3 DNA sequence: TGTGCCTGGAGCCTGGGCAGGGGGATCGAAGCTTTCTTT. Protein product: CAWSLGRGIEAFF.

The chain is built from TRBV24-1 and TRBJ2-5; TRBD1 might be the D (6 bases). Germline values: CDR1 KGHDR, CDR2 SFDVKD. V dropped 3 bases and J dropped 13 bases, with 17 bases sitting between them. The CDR3 covers 13 residues. The CDR3 DNA reads TGTGCCACCAGTGATGGACAGAGCCTAAGAGTGTACTTC. Amino acids: CATSDGQSLRVYF.

This chain uses TRBV7-9 with TRBJ2-1; 16 nucleotides match TRBD2. CDR1 is SEHNR, CDR2 FQNEAQ, per germline (reference sequence). The V and J ends lost 4 bases and 8 bases, in that order; junction bases with no gene match: 8. This CDR3 is 17 amino acids long. DNA for the CDR3: TGTGCCAGCAGCTCCCCGGGACTAGCGGGGGGGCTTGATGAGCAGTTCTTC. It yields the protein CASSSPGLAGGLDEQFF. Supplemented by reference TRBV7-9 and TRBJ2-1, the full variable domain reads DTGVSQNPRHKITKRGQNVTFRCDPISEHNRLYWYRQTLGQGPEFLTYFQNEAQLEKSRLLSDRFSAERPKGSFSTLEIQRTEQGDSAMYLCASSSPGLAGGLDEQFFGPGTRLTVL.

V gene TRBV19 combines with J gene TRBJ2-1; D gene uncertain. V was trimmed by 3 bases and J by 0 bases, leaving 3 bases between them. The CDR3 length is 13 residues. Germline V CDR1 and CDR2: LNHDA, SQIVND (reference sequence). CDR3 nucleotide sequence: TGTGCCAGTAGTATCCGCTCCTACAATGAGCAGTTCTTC. This encodes CASSIRSYNEQFF.

J is TRBJ1-2 and V is TRBV3-1 (or the pseudogene TRBV3-2); no clear D gene. The length of the CDR3 is 14 residues. Trimming pared 0 bases from V and 8 bases from J, leaving 13 bases between. Germline values: CDR1 LGHDT, CDR2 YNNKEL (reference sequence). The CDR3 is CASSQEGSLTGYTF. The DNA of the CDR3 is TGTGCCAGCAGCCAAGAGGGCAGCCTAACGGGCTACACCTTC.

V and J are TRBV6-6 and TRBJ2-7; 9 bases match TRBD1. This CDR3 is 15 amino acids long. Per germline, CDR1 MNHNY and CDR2 SVGAGI (reference sequence). V was pared by 5 bases and J by 2 bases, with 7 bases of the junction left unmatched. The CDR3 nucleotides are TGTGCCAGCAGTCAACAGGGGGCCCCCGCCTACGAGCAGTACGTC. Translated: CASSQQGAPAYEQYV.

In its sample, this clone was seen once. The chain recombines TRBV6-5 with TRBJ1-1; tentatively, D is TRBD1 (6 bases). Between the trimmed V and J ends, which lost 6 bases and 0 bases, there was a span of 11 bases. The CDR3 is made up of 14 amino acids. From germline, CDR1 is MNHEY and CDR2 SVGAGI. The CDR3 here is CASSRTGMNTEAFF. CDR3 sequence (DNA): TGTGCCAGCAGCCGCACAGGGATGAACACTGAAGCTTTCTTT.

This chain links TRBV27 with TRBJ1-6, with a possible D match to TRBD1 (5 bases). This CDR3 is built from 14 residues. In germline, CDR1 is MNHEY, CDR2 SMNVEV (reference sequence). V shed 5 bases and J shed 6 bases, with 11 bases lying between them. CDR3 in amino acids: CASSLGGVNSPLHF. The CDR3 coding sequence is TGTGCCAGCAGTCTCGGGGGGGTTAATTCACCCCTCCACTTT.

The J gene is TRBJ2-3, the V gene TRBV7-2, with D possibly TRBD1 on 5 matching bases. The germline CDR1 and CDR2 sequences are SGHTA and FQGNSA. The CDR3 sequence is 16 residues long. Trimming removed 5 bases at V and 1 base at J, with 16 bases between. CDR3 in DNA: TGTGCCAGCAGCGCCCCCCCGACAGTTGGCACAGATACGCAGTATTTT. It translates to CASSAPPTVGTDTQYF.

V gene TRBV19 combines with J gene TRBJ2-2, with no clear D. CDR3 length: 14 residues. Germline CDR1 LNHDA, CDR2 SQIVND (reference sequence). V dropped 6 bases and J dropped 1 base, with 9 bases sitting between them. Written as DNA, the CDR3 is TGTGCCAGTAGACGCGGATTGAACACCGGGGAGCTGTTTTTT. It encodes CASRRGLNTGELFF.

The chain carries TRBV7-2 and TRBJ2-2; a weak D match, TRBD2 (6 bases). Germline V gene data show CDR1 as SGHTA and CDR2 as FQGNSA. The CDR3 is 16 residues long. Trimming removed 6 bases from V and 4 bases from J, with 18 bases in between. CDR3 residues: CASRQLGGGSTGELFF. CDR3 nucleotide sequence: TGTGCCAGCAGACAGCTCGGAGGAGGGAGCACCGGGGAGCTGTTTTTT.

The chain is built from TRBV5-6 and TRBJ1-3; possibly TRBD1 for D (6 bases). The germline gives CDR1 SGHDT, CDR2 YYEEEE. V lost 4 bases and J 0 bases, leaving 17 bases between the germline ends. The CDR3 sequence is 17 residues long. CDR3 loop: CASSTNWGQLSGNTIYF. CDR3 nucleotides: TGTGCCAGCAGCACAAATTGGGGGCAACTCTCTGGAAACACCATATATTTT.

The V gene is TRBV2, the J gene TRBJ2-7; 7 nucleotides align to TRBD2. Per the germline V gene, CDR1 is SNHLY and CDR2 is FYNNEI. The trim removed 7 bases at V and 12 bases at J, leaving 12 bases unmatched. There are 12 residues in the CDR3. CDR3 sequence (DNA): TGTGCCAGCATCCGGGGGGTCGATCGACCGTACTTC. It codes for CASIRGVDRPYF.

The chain combines TRBV10-2 with TRBJ2-7; 7 bases map to TRBD2. The V gene end was trimmed by 3 bases and the J gene end by 0 bases; junction bases not matched to a gene: 5. The CDR3 contains 15 residues. Germline loops: CDR1 WSHSY, CDR2 SAAADI. The CDR3 DNA sequence: TGCGCCAGCAGTGATTGGGCGGGGGTCTCCTACGAGCAGTACGTC. It translates to CASSDWAGVSYEQYV.

This clone was recorded many times. The chain couples TRBV19 to TRBJ1-2, with 9 bases identical to TRBD1. The CDR3 covers 16 residues. J was trimmed by 5 bases and V by 1 base; bases with no gene match: 8. CDR1 is LNHDA and CDR2 is SQIVND in the germline V gene (reference sequence). CDR3 nucleotides: TGTGCCAGTAGTATAGTCGGGACAGGGTATAGTTATGGCTACACCTTC. The encoded protein is CASSIVGTGYSYGYTF.

The gene calls are TRBV12-3 or TRBV12-4 and TRBJ1-1; D is unresolved. V was pared by 5 bases and J by 1 base, with 8 bases between. This CDR3 has 13 amino acids. CDR3 DNA sequence: TGTGCCAGCAGTCCGGGATGGAACACTGAAGCTTTCTTT. Amino acid sequence: CASSPGWNTEAFF.

The chain uses TRBV11-3 and TRBJ2-3; D may be TRBD2 (5 bases). CDR3 length: 15 amino acids. V lost 5 bases and J lost 0, with 12 bases in between. Per the germline V gene, CDR1 is SGHNT and CDR2 is YENEEA. Written as DNA, the CDR3 is TGTGCCAGCAGCCTCACCCGGACTAGCACAGATACGCAGTATTTT. Amino acids: CASSLTRTSTDTQYF.

CDR3 residues: CASSSAGGQETQYF. The CDR3 nucleotides read TGCGCCAGCAGCTCAGCGGGGGGGCAGGAGACCCAGTACTTC. The chain is built from TRBV5-1 and TRBJ2-5, with TRBD2 matching 10 bases. Per the germline V gene, CDR1 is SGHRS and CDR2 is YFSETQ. The CDR3 runs to 14 residues. V gave up 3 bases and J gave up 5 bases; unmatched junction bases: 4. Variable domain in full (rest from reference TRBV5-1 and TRBJ2-5): KAGVTQTPRYLIKTRGQQVTLSCSPISGHRSVSWYQQTPGQGLQFLFEYFSETQRNKGNFPGRFSGRQFSNSRSEMNVSTLELGDSALYLCASSSAGGQETQYFGPGTRLLVL.

V is TRBV29-1 and J is TRBJ1-1; D gene unclear. V lost 7 bases to trimming and J lost 5 bases, with 8 bases between them. Germline CDR1 is SQVTM and CDR2 is ANQGSEA. The CDR3 is 10 residues long. Here the CDR3 DNA reads TGCAGCGGGAGGGAAACTGAAGCTTTCTTT. Protein product: CSGRETEAFF.

With respect to this clone: At one end, the junction sequence differs from germline, possibly due to a read error. The J gene is TRBJ2-5, the V gene TRBV5-6; D possibly corresponds to TRBD2 (7 bases). CDR3 size: 14 residues. Germline CDR1 SGHDT, CDR2 YYEEEE. The DNA for the CDR3 is TGTGCCAGCAGCCTCGGACTAGGGGGGCTAGTATTGGACTTC. It encodes CASSLGLGGLVLDF.

The chain links TRBV7-6 to TRBJ2-3, with D perhaps matching TRBD2 (5 bases). Germline values: CDR1 SGHVS, CDR2 FNYEAQ. Trimming shortened V by 5 bases and J by 7 bases, and 19 bases separated the two germline ends. The CDR3 length is 15 residues. In DNA form, the CDR3 reads TGTGCCAGCAGCCCGATGGAGAGGGCCCCTAATACGCAGTATTTT. It yields the protein CASSPMERAPNTQYF.

V usage is TRBV19 and J usage is TRBJ2-6, with no clear D. The germline V and J ends were trimmed by 4 bases and 1 base, with 8 bases remaining between them. The CDR3 spans 15 residues. Germline V lookup: CDR1 LNHDA, CDR2 SQIVND (reference sequence). The CDR3 spells CASSTLGSGANVLTF. CDR3 coding DNA: TGTGCCAGTAGTACCCTCGGGTCTGGGGCCAACGTCCTGACTTTC.

This clone has just a few counts. V gene TRBV12-3 or TRBV12-4 combines with J gene TRBJ2-1; no firm D call. Deletions cut 3 bases from V and 8 bases from J, with 5 bases between. CDR3 length: 11 residues. For the CDR3, the DNA is TGTGCCAGCAGTTTGTATCATGAGCAGTTCTTC. Protein: CASSLYHEQFF.

This rearrangement joins TRBV14 to TRBJ1-6, with D perhaps TRBD1 (5 bases). CDR3 length: 14 residues. CDR1 is SGHDN and CDR2 is FVKESK in the germline V gene. With 4 bases removed from V and 7 bases from J, the gap between germline ends came to 11 bases. This CDR3 is CASSRGQPNSPLHF. DNA of the CDR3: TGTGCCAGCAGCCGCGGACAACCGAATTCACCCCTCCACTTT.

V and J are TRBV5-1 and TRBJ1-4; 8 bases are a match to TRBD1. The CDR3 has 14 amino acids. Trimming took 4 bases from V and 4 from J; bases not matched to a gene: 3. Germline CDR1 reads SGHRS; CDR2 reads YFSETQ. This CDR3 is CASSKQGDNEKLFF. CDR3 bases: TGCGCCAGCAGCAAACAGGGGGATAATGAAAAACTGTTTTTT.

V gene TRBV6-5 combines with J gene TRBJ2-2, with D unresolved. V lost 0 bases to trimming and J lost 8 bases, with 13 bases between them. The CDR3 length is 15 residues. Germline CDR1 and CDR2: MNHEY and SVGAGI. In DNA form, the CDR3 reads TGTGCCAGCAGTTACTCGCCTAGTAAGGTTGGGGAGCTGTTTTTT. This encodes CASSYSPSKVGELFF.

This CDR3 reads CASSFGGNQPQHF. The CDR3 DNA reads TGTGCCAGCAGTTTCGGAGGCAATCAGCCCCAGCATTTT. The J gene is TRBJ1-5, the V gene TRBV27; unclear D gene. CDR1 is MNHEY, CDR2 SMNVEV, per germline (reference sequence). CDR3 length equals 13 residues. Trimming removed 3 bases at V and 2 bases at J, with 5 bases between.

V is TRBV5-1 and J is TRBJ2-1, with 14 positions matching TRBD2. Germline V CDR1 and CDR2: SGHRS, YFSETQ. The CDR3 covers 16 residues. Trimming took 4 bases from V and 6 from J; bases not matched to a gene: 6. CDR3 residues: CASSAPGLAGGNEQFF. The CDR3, as DNA: TGCGCCAGCAGCGCGCCAGGACTAGCGGGAGGCAATGAGCAGTTCTTC.

The chain has TRBV9 and TRBJ1-1; D possibly corresponds to TRBD1 (6 bases). The V and J ends lost 6 bases and 12 bases respectively, with 21 bases between them. This CDR3 is 13 amino acids long. The V gene's germline CDR1 is SGDLS and CDR2 YYNGEE. CDR3 loop: CASTAEQQGSPFF. In DNA form, the CDR3 reads TGTGCCAGCACCGCTGAACAACAGGGAAGTCCTTTCTTT.